The 19 T cell receptor beta chains given below trace back to one sample, sequenced in a study of patients and donors after allogeneic stem cell transplantation. One entry per CDR3 protein results from TCRdb running MiXCR on the RT-PCR reads. The table includes about 400,000 distinct CDR3 sequences, about a sixth detected once. The sequenced sample was blood, either unsorted or a sorted T cell fraction (not recorded which). All receptors derive from a human donor who was either an allogeneic HSCT recipient or a stem cell or donor lymphocyte infusion donor (not recorded which). It is not recorded whose cells these are; they may come from a transplant donor.

The V call is TRBV18, the J call TRBJ2-2; D gene unclear. CDR3 length: 12 amino acids. Germline loops: CDR1 KGHSH, CDR2 LQKENI. V was cut by 6 bases and J by 10 bases, with 12 bases left in between. The CDR3 bases are TGTGCCAGCTCCCCGCAGGCGGCGGAGCTGTTTTTT. Translated, it gives CASSPQAAELFF.

This clonotype was detected only a few times. CDR3 nucleotides: TGTGCCAGCAGCCAAGATCTGAAGGGGCCCCAGCATTTT. Translation gives CASSQDLKGPQHF. The V call is TRBV3-1, the J call TRBJ1-5; D gene unclear. The germline V gene has CDR1 LGHDT and CDR2 YNNKEL (reference sequence). The CDR3 is 13 amino acids. V was trimmed by 0 bases and J by 9 bases, leaving 9 bases between them.

This clonotype was counted between two and nine times. The chain employs TRBV5-6 and TRBJ2-5, with 12 bases aligning to TRBD2. After removal of 7 bases from V and 2 bases from J, the junction contained 9 bases not matched to a gene. Germline loops: CDR1 SGHDT, CDR2 YYEEEE. The CDR3 spans 16 residues. CDR3 loop: CASGRLAGVDQETQYF. CDR3 bases: TGTGCCAGCGGACGACTAGCGGGAGTAGATCAAGAGACCCAGTACTTC.

This chain joins TRBV2 and TRBJ2-3; no clear D. CDR3 length: 15 residues. Germline CDR1 SNHLY, CDR2 FYNNEI. The V and J ends lost 2 bases and 3 bases respectively, with 12 bases between them. The CDR3 DNA reads TGTGCCAGCAGTGAAATTATGGGGTCGACAGATACGCAGTATTTT. Translating gives CASSEIMGSTDTQYF.

The chain couples TRBV12-5 to TRBJ2-2; D might be TRBD1 or TRBD2, each matching 5 bases. Germline V gives CDR1 LGHNT, CDR2 FRNRAP. This CDR3 region has 17 residues. V lost 4 bases, J lost 5 bases, and 20 bases lay in between. The CDR3 DNA is TGTGCTAGTGGTTCCTATCGCGGACGCGAGGGGACCGGGGAGCTGTTTTTT. Protein sequence: CASGSYRGREGTGELFF.

This clonotype qualifies as medium-sized (0.01 to 0.1%). The J gene is TRBJ2-1, the V gene TRBV5-6; D perhaps matches TRBD2 (6 bases). The ends were cut back, 3 bases at V and 9 bases at J, with 13 bases in the middle. This CDR3 contains 13 residues. Germline assignment: CDR1 SGHDT and CDR2 YYEEEE. CDR3 region: CASSWRAQGEQFF. In nucleotides, the CDR3 is TGTGCCAGCAGCTGGAGGGCGCAGGGTGAGCAGTTCTTC.

Only one count was recorded for this clonotype. CDR3 nucleotide sequence: TGCAGTGCTAGCGCAGGGGGGTCCTACGAGCAGTACTTC. Translated, it gives CSASAGGSYEQYF. The chain recombines TRBV20-1 with TRBJ2-7; a possible D gene is TRBD1 (7 bases). This CDR3 region has 13 residues. The ends were cut back, 3 bases at V and 1 base at J, with 10 bases in the middle. In germline, CDR1 is DFQATT, CDR2 SNEGSKA (reference sequence).

The chain is built from TRBV5-1 and TRBJ1-1, with D uncertain. The germline V gene has CDR1 SGHRS and CDR2 YFSETQ. The germline V and J ends were trimmed by 0 bases and 4 bases, with 13 bases remaining between them. The CDR3 is 15 amino acids. The CDR3 DNA is TGCGCCAGCAGCTTGGTATGGGGTGAAGGCACTGAAGCTTTCTTT. It codes for CASSLVWGEGTEAFF. Filled out from reference TRBV5-1 and TRBJ1-1, the complete variable domain reads KAGVTQTPRYLIKTRGQQVTLSCSPISGHRSVSWYQQTPGQGLQFLFEYFSETQRNKGNFPGRFSGRQFSNSRSEMNVSTLELGDSALYLCASSLVWGEGTEAFFGQGTRLTVV.

This rearrangement joins TRBV30 to TRBJ2-1; D is perhaps TRBD2 (6 bases). V was trimmed by 0 bases and J by 5 bases, leaving 17 bases between them. Germline V CDR1 and CDR2: GTSNPN, SVGIG (reference sequence). The CDR3 consists of 16 residues. The CDR3 bases are TGTGCCTGGAGTGTATTCCGTAGGAGGGATGACAATGAGCAGTTCTTC. It encodes CAWSVFRRRDDNEQFF.

The chain uses TRBV5-1 and TRBJ1-2, with 7 bases lining up with TRBD1. Germline trimming cut 4 bases from V and 5 bases from J; bases unmatched to any gene: 14. The germline gives CDR1 SGHRS, CDR2 YFSETQ. The CDR3 length is 16 residues. The CDR3 loop reads CASSTGTAISTYGYTF. Written as DNA, the CDR3 is TGCGCCAGCAGCACTGGGACAGCCATTTCGACATATGGCTACACCTTC.

The sample holds a few counts of this clonotype. The chain is built from TRBV7-2 and TRBJ2-3; 8 bases line up with TRBD2. Trimming cost V 1 base and J 4 bases; bases outside gene matches: 4. CDR3 length: 15 residues. Germline assignment: CDR1 SGHTA and CDR2 FQGNSA. Written as DNA, the CDR3 is TGTGCCAGCAGCTTAGGACTAGCGTCCGCAGATACGCAGTATTTT. As protein: CASSLGLASADTQYF.

In its sample, this clonotype was seen a few times. The rearrangement uses TRBV2 and TRBJ1-3, with D unclear. Germline CDR1 is SNHLY and CDR2 is FYNNEI. V shed 8 bases and J shed 0 bases, with 8 bases lying between them. The CDR3 runs 13 residues. This CDR3 reads CASRSNSGNTIYF. As DNA, the CDR3 is TGTGCCAGCCGGTCCAACTCTGGAAACACCATATATTTT.

This clonotype was picked up a small number of times. The chain joins TRBV5-1 to TRBJ1-1, with a tentative D call TRBD1 (6 bases). Germline V gives CDR1 SGHRS, CDR2 YFSETQ. CDR3 length: 13 amino acids. Trimming cost V 0 bases and J 5 bases, with 8 bases left between them. The CDR3 protein is CASSLEGTTEAFF. The CDR3 DNA follows: TGCGCCAGCAGCTTGGAAGGGACAACTGAAGCTTTCTTT.

The chain recombines TRBV4-1 with TRBJ2-1; D is uncertain. There are 12 residues in the CDR3. Germline lookup yields CDR1 MGHRA and CDR2 YSYEKL. V was trimmed by 2 bases and J by 8 bases, leaving 7 bases between them. This chain's CDR3 is CASSQIGYEQFF. CDR3 in DNA: TGCGCCAGCAGCCAAATAGGGTATGAGCAGTTCTTC.

V gene TRBV10-3 combines with J gene TRBJ1-3; no clear D. The V end was cut by 6 bases, the J end by 0 bases, with 15 bases between. Germline CDR1 ENHRY, CDR2 SYGVKD. CDR3 size: 16 residues. The CDR3 is CAISRQVLSSGNTIYF. The CDR3 DNA reads TGTGCCATCAGCAGACAAGTCTTAAGCTCTGGAAACACCATATATTTT.

The chain has TRBV7-6 and TRBJ2-1; D unresolved. CDR1 and CDR2 (germline): SGHVS, FNYEAQ. V lost 8 bases and J lost 8, with 10 bases in between. The CDR3 sequence is 11 residues long. CDR3 amino acids: CASQTSDEQFF. The CDR3 nucleotides are TGTGCCAGCCAGACAAGCGATGAGCAGTTCTTC.

Only a few counts were recorded for this clonotype. This chain uses TRBV6-1 with TRBJ1-2, with 8 nucleotides matching TRBD1. Germline CDR1 reads MNHNS; CDR2 reads SASEGT. V shed 7 bases, J shed 4 bases, and the junction held 8 bases outside the gene matches. CDR3 length equals 14 residues. CDR3 nucleotide sequence: TGTGCCAGCACCGGACAGGGAAAACGCTATGGCTACACCTTC. As protein: CASTGQGKRYGYTF.

The chain has TRBV21-1 and TRBJ2-7; TRBD1 is taken as the D call from the table, unchecked against the DNA. TRBV21-1 counts as a pseudogene. There are 12 residues in the CDR3. This chain's CDR3 is CASLDRTYEQYF. In DNA, the CDR3 is TGTGCCAGCCTGGACAGAACCTACGAGCAGTACTTC.

This sequence joins TRBV11-1 and TRBJ2-3; TRBD2 matches 7 bases. Germline CDR1 and CDR2: SGHAT and FQDESV (reference sequence). V was clipped by 2 bases and J by 4 bases; unmatched bases: 21. The CDR3 sequence is 20 residues long. CDR3 sequence reads: CASSLTRPGSGNSNPDTQYF. The DNA of the CDR3 is TGTGCCAGCAGCTTAACCCGGCCTGGGAGCGGGAACTCTAACCCAGATACGCAGTATTTT.